The 19 T cell receptor beta chains below all came from one sample that was sequenced in a study of blood T cell repertoires in COVID-19. Clones were read by immunoSEQ multiplex PCR, and TCRdb kept only the in-frame ones, dropping some. The table has some 51,000 clones, approximately 90% seen once. Sequencing was performed on peripheral blood. The receptors stem from a man aged 45-65 years with acute or convalescent COVID-19.

V gene TRBV6-6 combines with J gene TRBJ2-1; TRBD2 is a possible D gene (6 bases). The CDR3 spans 18 residues. The V end was cut by 5 bases, the J end by 0 bases, with 20 bases between. The germline V gene has CDR1 MNHNY and CDR2 SVGAGI (reference sequence). CDR3 nucleotide sequence: TGTGCCAGCAGTCCCCGGGACGGACTACAGAGCTCCTACAATGAGCAGTTCTTC. Residues: CASSPRDGLQSSYNEQFF.

The V and J genes are TRBV5-6 and TRBJ2-7; D might be TRBD2 (7 bases). This CDR3 comprises 14 residues. In germline, CDR1 is SGHDT, CDR2 YYEEEE. Trimming removed 2 bases from V and 4 bases from J, with 13 bases in between. The CDR3 DNA reads as TGTGCCAGCAGCTTCGCCGGGGGGCCATACGAGCAGTACTTC. Translated: CASSFAGGPYEQYF.

This clone was seen a few times. The V call is TRBV5-1, the J call TRBJ2-1; D is unclear. The V and J ends lost 1 base and 3 bases respectively, with 8 bases between them. The germline V gene encodes CDR1 SGHRS and CDR2 YFSETQ. The CDR3 extends over 14 amino acids. The CDR3 DNA follows: TGCGCCAGCAGCTTGATCCAGGACTACAATGAGCAGTTCTTC. It encodes CASSLIQDYNEQFF. Combining the CDR3 with reference TRBV5-1 and TRBJ2-1 gives the whole variable domain KAGVTQTPRYLIKTRGQQVTLSCSPISGHRSVSWYQQTPGQGLQFLFEYFSETQRNKGNFPGRFSGRQFSNSRSEMNVSTLELGDSALYLCASSLIQDYNEQFFGPGTRLTVL.

This CDR3 reads CASSRRQENTGELFF. CDR3 in DNA: TGTGCCAGCAGTCGGCGCCAGGAGAACACCGGGGAGCTGTTTTTT. The J gene is TRBJ2-2, the V gene TRBV2; D gene uncertain. CDR3 length equals 15 residues. V lost 5 bases, J lost 1 base, and 11 bases lay in between. Looked up from germline, CDR1 is SNHLY and CDR2 is FYNNEI.

The rearrangement joins TRBV19 to TRBJ1-5; 7 nucleotides agree with TRBD1. The CDR3 sequence is 16 residues long. Germline-derived CDR1 and CDR2 are LNHDA and SQIVND (reference sequence). Trimming cost V 6 bases and J 0 bases; bases outside gene matches: 8. The CDR3 DNA reads as TGTGCCAGTAGGACCAGGGACAGTTATAGCAATCAGCCCCAGCATTTT. It encodes CASRTRDSYSNQPQHF.

The chain recombines TRBV19 with TRBJ2-1; 7 bases map to TRBD2. Germline CDR1 reads LNHDA; CDR2 reads SQIVND (reference sequence). V dropped 1 base and J dropped 4; count of bases not matched to a gene: 7. This CDR3 comprises 16 residues. CDR3 sequence reads: CASSIAPQRGYNEQFF. The DNA for the CDR3 is TGTGCCAGTAGTATAGCCCCCCAGCGGGGTTACAATGAGCAGTTCTTC.

This chain connects TRBV24-1 to TRBJ2-2; 11 nucleotides line up with TRBD2. The CDR3 has 16 residues. Germline CDR1 reads KGHDR; CDR2 reads SFDVKD. The V and J ends lost 4 bases and 4 bases, in that order; junction bases with no gene match: 4. This CDR3 is CATSDRLAGFTGELFF. Here the CDR3 DNA reads TGTGCCACCAGTGACCGACTAGCGGGGTTCACCGGGGAGCTGTTTTTT.

J is TRBJ1-1 and V is TRBV15; TRBD1 might be the D (6 bases). The germline V and J ends were trimmed by 5 bases and 5 bases, with 12 bases remaining between them. The CDR3 length is 13 residues. The germline V gene has CDR1 LNHNV and CDR2 YYDKDF (reference sequence). The CDR3 is CATSVDSLTEAFF. The CDR3 DNA follows: TGTGCCACCAGCGTGGACAGTCTGACTGAAGCTTTCTTT.

The genes are TRBV5-1 and TRBJ2-5, with D tentatively TRBD1 (6 bases). The CDR3 loop spans 14 amino acids. The germline CDR1 and CDR2 sequences are SGHRS and YFSETQ. The V end was cut by 4 bases, the J end by 1 base, with 11 bases between. CDR3 DNA: TGCGCCAGCAGCCCGAGGGGGACCCAAGAGACCCAGTACTTC. Translated, it gives CASSPRGTQETQYF.

The CDR3 sequence is CASSLRKTGQGGETQYF. The CDR3, as DNA: TGTGCCAGCAGCTTGCGGAAAACTGGACAGGGGGGAGAGACCCAGTACTTC. The chain combines TRBV11-2 with TRBJ2-5; TRBD1 matches at 10 bases. There are 17 residues in the CDR3. The V segment lost 3 bases and the J segment 4 bases; nucleotides outside the gene matches: 11. The germline gives CDR1 SGHAT, CDR2 FQNNGV.

This chain uses TRBV6-1 with TRBJ2-7, with 7 bases fitting TRBD1. The V gene end was trimmed by 1 base and the J gene end by 9 bases; junction bases not matched to a gene: 9. Germline V CDR1 and CDR2: MNHNS, SASEGT. This CDR3 has 14 amino acids. CDR3 nucleotide sequence: TGTGCCAGCAGTGAAGAGGGACAGCGCACGGGGCAGTACTTC. Amino acid sequence: CASSEEGQRTGQYF.

This chain joins TRBV11-2 and TRBJ2-7, with TRBD2 identical over 8 bases. The CDR3 runs 16 residues. Per the germline V gene, CDR1 is SGHAT and CDR2 is FQNNGV. V was clipped by 5 bases and J by 2 bases; unmatched bases: 11. The CDR3 loop reads CASSHLRERGPYEQYF. CDR3 DNA sequence: TGTGCCAGCAGCCATCTCCGGGAGCGGGGGCCCTACGAGCAGTACTTC. Using reference TRBV11-2 and TRBJ2-7 for the parts outside the CDR3, the full variable domain is EAGVAQSPRYKIIEKRQSVAFWCNPISGHATLYWYQQILGQGPKLLIQFQNNGVVDDSQLPKDRFSAERLKGVDSTLKIQPAKLEDSAVYLCASSHLRERGPYEQYFGPGTRLTVT.

The rearrangement links TRBV7-9 to TRBJ2-2; D gene ambiguous. Between the trimmed V and J ends, which lost 5 bases and 4 bases, there was a span of 8 bases. The CDR3 has 13 amino acids. Germline lookup yields CDR1 SEHNR and CDR2 FQNEAQ (reference sequence). Here the CDR3 DNA reads TGTGCCAGCAGCCGACGAGGCACCGGGGAGCTGTTTTTT. The encoded protein is CASSRRGTGELFF.

The gene calls are TRBV2 and TRBJ1-2; D remains unclear. V was pared by 9 bases and J by 4 bases, with 15 bases between. Germline loops: CDR1 SNHLY, CDR2 FYNNEI. The CDR3 consists of 13 residues. Here the CDR3 DNA reads TGTGCCAGGCGCGGGTGGCAGTCCTATGGCTACACCTTC. Translating it yields CARRGWQSYGYTF.

The gene calls are TRBV30 and TRBJ1-1; D ambiguous. V lost 3 bases to trimming and J lost 2 bases, with 13 bases between them. The germline gives CDR1 GTSNPN, CDR2 SVGIG (reference sequence). This CDR3 is 14 amino acids long. The CDR3 protein is CAWRPTQTNTEAFF. CDR3 nucleotide sequence: TGTGCCTGGAGACCGACCCAGACTAACACTGAAGCTTTCTTT.

The V and J genes are TRBV19 and TRBJ2-5; D uncertain. Germline assignment: CDR1 LNHDA and CDR2 SQIVND (reference sequence). The V end was cut by 5 bases, the J end by 4 bases, with 14 bases between. The CDR3 runs 14 residues. The CDR3 is CASSSSPILETQYF. For the CDR3, the DNA is TGTGCCAGTAGTTCAAGCCCCATACTAGAGACCCAGTACTTC.

The V call is TRBV27, the J call TRBJ1-5; D gene unclear. The V gene lost 3 bases and the J gene lost 0 bases, with 15 bases spanning the gap. This CDR3 region has 17 residues. The germline CDR1 and CDR2 sequences are MNHEY and SMNVEV (reference sequence). The CDR3 region is CASSLSWSPTSNQPQHF. DNA for the CDR3: TGTGCCAGCAGTTTGAGTTGGTCACCTACTAGCAATCAGCCCCAGCATTTT.

CDR3 sequence reads: CASSQASGTSGGAYTGELFF. The CDR3 nucleotides are TGCGCCAGCAGCCAAGCCTCCGGGACTAGCGGGGGGGCGTACACCGGGGAGCTGTTTTTT. The rearrangement uses TRBV4-1 and TRBJ2-2; TRBD2 agrees at 16 bases. This CDR3 has 20 amino acids. Trimming at V came to 1 base and at J to 3 bases, leaving 8 bases not matched to a gene. Looked up from germline, CDR1 is MGHRA and CDR2 is YSYEKL.

The DNA for the CDR3 is TGTGCCAGCAGTGAACAGGTTTACACTGAAGCTTTCTTT. Translating gives CASSEQVYTEAFF. This chain links TRBV12-3 or TRBV12-4 with TRBJ1-1, with D possibly being TRBD1 (5 bases). Deletions cut 5 bases from V and 3 bases from J, with 10 bases between. The CDR3 covers 13 residues.